This TCR beta chain appears in the sequencing data of a study of neurological immune-mediated disorders. The cDNA was produced through 5'RACE with 10-nucleotide random UMIs. TCRdb re-derived calls from the 5' RACE reads in MiXCR, one entry per CDR3 protein. The top ten hold approximately 2.6% of the sample, which has 70,000 or so distinct CDR3 sequences, around 5% seen once. This clonotype has at least ten counts. Trimming removed 5 bases from V and 8 bases from J, with 15 bases in between. This CDR3 is 14 amino acids long. Looked up from germline, CDR1 is MGHRA and CDR2 is YSYEKL. The rearrangement links TRBV4-1 to TRBJ1-4, with D perhaps matching TRBD1 (5 bases). The TCR sequence derives from a woman aged 25 to 39 with multiple sclerosis. The sequenced sample consisted of PBMCs. Here the CDR3 reads CASSTRDGREKLFF. In nucleotides, the CDR3 is TGCGCCAGCAGCACCCGGGACGGAAGGGAAAAACTGTTTTTT.